The 28 T cell receptor beta chains below were found in one sample sequenced in a study of response to subunit inactivated influenza vaccine. Via MiXCR, TCRdb re-called the RT-PCR reads, giving one row per CDR3 protein. Found here are fewer than 700,000 distinct CDR3 sequences, approximately 13% of them singletons; the top ten hold 10% to 15%. The material was PBMCs from blood, obtained roughly 48 days after vaccination. Every receptor here comes from a man aged 50 or older who received an inactivated influenza vaccine.

Only a few counts were recorded for this clonotype. The chain employs TRBV7-2 and TRBJ2-2, with TRBD1 as a possible D gene (6 bases). The length of the CDR3 is 15 residues. Germline lookup yields CDR1 SGHTA and CDR2 FQGNSA. Trimming cost V 5 bases and J 0 bases, with 10 bases left between them. DNA of the CDR3: TGTGCCAGCAGCAGCGGACAGTCGAACACCGGGGAGCTGTTTTTT. The encoded protein is CASSSGQSNTGELFF.

The chain recombines TRBV20-1 with TRBJ2-7; maybe TRBD2 (5 bases). The CDR3 length is 15 residues. V shed 0 bases and J shed 6 bases, with 18 bases lying between them. The germline CDR1 and CDR2 sequences are DFQATT and SNEGSKA (reference sequence). As DNA, the CDR3 is TGCAGTGCTAGAGATGGTGGGAGTTGGGGTTCCGAGCAGTACTTC. Amino acids: CSARDGGSWGSEQYF.

Here the CDR3 reads CASSLSTGVNEQFF. The CDR3 coding sequence is TGCGCCAGCAGCCTAAGCACAGGTGTGAATGAGCAGTTCTTC. This rearrangement joins TRBV5-1 to TRBJ2-1; TRBD1 might be the D (5 bases). The CDR3 contains 14 residues. With 4 bases removed from V and 7 bases from J, the gap between germline ends came to 15 bases. The germline V gene has CDR1 SGHRS and CDR2 YFSETQ.

This clonotype was detected only a few times. This chain connects TRBV12-3 or TRBV12-4 to TRBJ2-4; D remains ambiguous. Trimming took off 4 bases at V and 9 bases at J, with 10 bases between the two ends. The CDR3 sequence is 12 residues long. CDR3 protein: CASSSGPGIQYF. The CDR3 DNA is TGTGCCAGCAGTTCGGGCCCTGGCATTCAGTACTTC.

The rearrangement links TRBV7-9 to TRBJ1-3; tentative D call: TRBD1 (6 bases). The CDR3 has 16 amino acids. Germline assignment: CDR1 SEHNR and CDR2 FQNEAQ (reference sequence). V was pared by 5 bases and J by 0 bases, with 14 bases between. The CDR3 sequence is CASSPSGQISGNTIYF. In nucleotides, the CDR3 is TGTGCCAGCAGCCCATCCGGACAGATCTCTGGAAACACCATATATTTT.

The chain is built from TRBV28 and TRBJ2-7; D perhaps matches TRBD1 (6 bases). V lost 8 bases and J 9 bases, leaving 23 bases between the germline ends. This CDR3 is built from 14 residues. The germline CDR1 and CDR2 sequences are MDHEN and SYDVKM. The CDR3 spells CASQKTGASLGQYF. The CDR3 nucleotides read TGTGCCAGCCAAAAGACAGGAGCGTCCTTAGGGCAGTACTTC.

The rearrangement uses TRBV4-1 and TRBJ2-7; no clear D gene. V dropped 9 bases and J dropped 4 bases, with 16 bases sitting between them. This CDR3 has 13 residues. Germline V gene lookup returns CDR1 MGHRA and CDR2 YSYEKL. CDR3 nucleotide sequence: TGCGCCAGTAGCATGGGTGTAAGTTACGAGCAGTACTTC. Translation gives CASSMGVSYEQYF.

The chain is built from TRBV20-1 and TRBJ1-3, with no clear D. V lost 5 bases to trimming and J lost 0 bases, with 11 bases between them. This CDR3 contains 14 residues. Germline V gives CDR1 DFQATT, CDR2 SNEGSKA (reference sequence). CDR3 in DNA: TGCAGTGCTTTCGGGGTTAGCTCTGGAAACACCATATATTTT. Translated, it gives CSAFGVSSGNTIYF.

This clonotype was seen a handful of times. The genes are TRBV6-5 and TRBJ2-7; 11 bases are a match to TRBD1. Germline CDR1 reads MNHEY; CDR2 reads SVGAGI. V shed 5 bases, J shed 2 bases, and the junction held 8 bases outside the gene matches. CDR3 length: 16 amino acids. The DNA of the CDR3 is TGTGCCAGCAGTCTACACCCGGGACAGGGGGCCTACGAGCAGTACTTC. It specifies CASSLHPGQGAYEQYF.

This clonotype was picked up a small number of times. The chain couples TRBV5-6 to TRBJ1-5; TRBD1 aligns across 7 bases. This CDR3 has 16 residues. CDR1 and CDR2 from the germline V gene are SGHDT and YYEEEE. Trimming cost V 0 bases and J 2 bases; bases outside gene matches: 5. The CDR3 nucleotides are TGTGCCAGCAGCTTGGGGTACAGGGGTGGCAATCAGCCCCAGCATTTT. Translation: CASSLGYRGGNQPQHF.

This clonotype was detected a few times. This chain connects TRBV20-1 to TRBJ2-1; D unresolved. The CDR3 has 13 amino acids. Germline CDR1 DFQATT, CDR2 SNEGSKA (reference sequence). V was pared by 4 bases and J by 3 bases, with 10 bases between. This chain's CDR3 is CSANRAIYNEQFF. CDR3 sequence (DNA): TGCAGTGCTAACAGAGCCATCTACAATGAGCAGTTCTTC.

This clonotype has more than one count but fewer than ten. The chain carries TRBV20-1 and TRBJ2-1; a possible D gene is TRBD2 (6 bases). V dropped 1 base and J dropped 8 bases, with 9 bases sitting between them. The CDR3 has 12 residues. The germline CDR1 and CDR2 sequences are DFQATT and SNEGSKA (reference sequence). CDR3 DNA: TGCAGTGCTAGAGTCGGGGGTGATGAGCAGTTCTTC. Its translation: CSARVGGDEQFF.

There are a few counts of this clonotype. The chain uses TRBV16 and TRBJ2-7; 8 positions agree with TRBD1. In germline, CDR1 is KGHSY, CDR2 FQNENV. V lost 0 bases, J lost 6 bases, and 13 bases stayed unmatched. This CDR3 is 17 amino acids long. CDR3 DNA sequence: TGTGCCAGCAGCCAATCGTACACAGGACAGGGTAACTTCGAGCAGTACTTC. This sequence encodes CASSQSYTGQGNFEQYF.

Concerning this clonotype itself: A much more abundant neighbour one base away suggests this may be a read error. The chain is built from TRBV9 and TRBJ2-3; D is unclear. The germline V and J ends were trimmed by 3 bases and 4 bases, with 15 bases remaining between them. Germline V gives CDR1 SGDLS, CDR2 YYNGEE. This CDR3 has 15 residues. CDR3 DNA: TGTGCCAGCAGCGAGAGCGTGAGTTCTGCAGATACGCAGTATTTT. Its translation is CASSESVSSADTQYF.

The rearrangement joins TRBV29-1 to TRBJ2-5; TRBD2 is a possible D gene (6 bases). From germline, CDR1 is SQVTM and CDR2 ANQGSEA. CDR3 length: 13 residues. Trimming took off 8 bases at V and 5 bases at J, with 18 bases between the two ends. The CDR3 reads CSNRGSLGETQYF. CDR3 sequence (DNA): TGCAGCAATCGGGGGAGCCTGGGGGAGACCCAGTACTTC.

This clonotype was counted ten times or more. J is TRBJ1-1 and V is TRBV5-1, with 7 bases that match TRBD1. The trim removed 3 bases at V and 2 bases at J, leaving 4 bases unmatched. Germline lookup yields CDR1 SGHRS and CDR2 YFSETQ. This CDR3 contains 14 residues. The CDR3 DNA reads as TGCGCCAGCAGCTCGGGACAGCGTAACACTGAAGCTTTCTTT. This gives the protein CASSSGQRNTEAFF.

The CDR3 sequence: CASNGISSTDTQYF. In DNA form, the CDR3 reads TGTGCCAGTAATGGGATTTCTAGCACAGATACGCAGTATTTT. The chain recombines TRBV19 with TRBJ2-3; unclear D gene. The CDR3 loop spans 14 amino acids. V was trimmed by 7 bases and J by 0 bases, leaving 11 bases between them. Germline CDR1 reads LNHDA; CDR2 reads SQIVND (reference sequence).

In this sample, this clonotype turned up a few times. The chain recombines TRBV20-1 with TRBJ2-5, with D uncertain. The germline gives CDR1 DFQATT, CDR2 SNEGSKA (reference sequence). The CDR3 has 12 amino acids. The V gene lost 6 bases and the J gene lost 5 bases, with 13 bases spanning the gap. The CDR3 DNA follows: TGCAGTGCCAAGGGTATTGGGGAGACCCAGTACTTC. Translated, it gives CSAKGIGETQYF.

The genes are TRBV9 and TRBJ2-7; 10 bases fit TRBD2. The CDR3 is 13 amino acids. Trimming took 3 bases from V and 5 from J; bases not matched to a gene: 2. Germline V CDR1 and CDR2: SGDLS, YYNGEE. The CDR3 is CASSDGTSDEQYF. The CDR3 DNA reads as TGTGCCAGCAGCGACGGGACTAGCGACGAGCAGTACTTC.

This chain links TRBV27 with TRBJ2-2, with D possibly TRBD2 on 5 matching bases. Germline V CDR1 and CDR2: MNHEY, SMNVEV (reference sequence). The CDR3 has 16 amino acids. V was pared by 6 bases and J by 4 bases, with 18 bases between. The CDR3 DNA follows: TGTGCCAGCAGCCGACGGTCGGGAAGAGGCACCGGGGAGCTGTTTTTT. Protein: CASSRRSGRGTGELFF.

This clonotype occurred a few times. The chain is built from TRBV10-3 and TRBJ1-3, with TRBD1 as a possible D gene (6 bases). Germline loops: CDR1 ENHRY, CDR2 SYGVKD. The V end was cut by 1 base, the J end by 0 bases, with 22 bases between. CDR3 size: 20 residues. CDR3 residues: CAISEFGGRWGPLSGNTIYF. The CDR3 nucleotides read TGTGCCATCAGTGAGTTCGGAGGGCGGTGGGGGCCGCTCTCTGGAAACACCATATATTTT.

This clonotype was observed a few times. The chain joins TRBV5-1 to TRBJ2-6, with no clear D. Trimming stripped 3 bases from V and 0 bases from J, with 4 bases between. The germline gives CDR1 SGHRS, CDR2 YFSETQ. The length of the CDR3 is 14 residues. The DNA for the CDR3 is TGCGCCAGCAGCTCTGCCTCTGGGGCCAACGTCCTGACTTTC. Translated: CASSSASGANVLTF.

For this clonotype: The junction differs from germline at one of its ends, possibly a read error. The rearrangement links TRBV14 to TRBJ2-1; no clear D. This CDR3 region has 15 residues. Germline CDR1 reads SGHDN; CDR2 reads FVKESK. The CDR3 here is CASSQVESSYNKQFF. CDR3 nucleotide sequence: TGTGCCAGCAGCCAAGTTGAGAGCTCCTACAATAAGCAGTTCTTC.

Concerning this clonotype itself: One junction end disagrees with the germline gene, perhaps due to a read error. The rearrangement links TRBV5-1 to TRBJ2-1; TRBD1 aligns across 9 bases. The CDR3 is 15 residues long. Germline lookup yields CDR1 SGHRS and CDR2 YFSETQ. The CDR3 sequence: CTSSLAATGGNEQFF. In DNA form, the CDR3 reads TGCACCAGCAGCTTGGCCGCGACAGGGGGAAATGAGCAGTTCTTC.

The genes are TRBV18 and TRBJ2-2; D is unresolved. V gave up 0 bases and J gave up 5 bases, with 7 bases separating them. The CDR3 sequence is 14 residues long. Germline V gene data show CDR1 as KGHSH and CDR2 as LQKENI. For the CDR3, the DNA is TGTGCCAGCTCACCACCGATGCCAACCGGGGAGCTGTTTTTT. Its translation is CASSPPMPTGELFF.

This clonotype was picked up many times. The chain is built from TRBV6-1 and TRBJ2-1, with D perhaps matching TRBD2 (7 bases). The length of the CDR3 is 15 residues. The V gene lost 6 bases and the J gene lost 7 bases, with 19 bases spanning the gap. Germline CDR1 and CDR2: MNHNS and SASEGT. CDR3 DNA sequence: TGTGCCAGCAGACGCCAAGAGGGGGGGTTAAATGAGCAGTTCTTC. This gives the protein CASRRQEGGLNEQFF.

This clonotype was seen at least ten times. The chain recombines TRBV6-2 or TRBV6-3 with TRBJ2-2; 10 nucleotides align to TRBD1. CDR3 length: 16 amino acids. V shed 3 bases and J 5 bases; nucleotides not matched to a gene: 6. Germline CDR1 MNHEY, CDR2 SVGEGT. CDR3 DNA sequence: TGTGCCAGCAGTTATCCGGGACAGGGGAATACCGGGGAGCTGTTTTTT. This sequence encodes CASSYPGQGNTGELFF.

In its sample, this clonotype was seen many times. The V and J genes are TRBV20-1 and TRBJ2-7, with D possibly matching TRBD1 (6 bases). CDR3 size: 13 residues. Germline V gene lookup returns CDR1 DFQATT and CDR2 SNEGSKA (reference sequence). V shed 4 bases and J shed 3 bases, with 13 bases lying between them. This CDR3 is CSAIKDRSYEQYF. The CDR3 DNA reads TGCAGTGCTATTAAAGACAGGAGCTACGAGCAGTACTTC.